This T cell receptor (beta chain) was retrieved from a study of blood T cell repertoires in COVID-19. Study context: From T cells, B-cell-depleted T cells, or PBMCs came the material, which was cDNA or gDNA.

The CDR3 extends over 17 amino acids. Per germline, CDR1 SGHDT and CDR2 YYEEEE. The trim removed 4 bases at V and 4 bases at J, leaving 7 bases unmatched. Authors' analysis steps: Estimated nucleated cell counts came from reference gene primer amplification. Using immunoSEQ multiplex PCR, the repertoire was profiled, and TCRdb retains in-frame clones only, with some absent. D and trimming come from the DNA, and the V and J calls and clone size come from that table. Among approximately 180,000 clones listed, roughly 79% were seen once. The chain recombines TRBV5-6 with TRBJ2-6; TRBD1 agrees at 11 bases. Sequenced: peripheral blood. This receptor was taken from a woman of 80 years or more with COVID-19, enrolled during active disease. CDR3 sequence (DNA): TGTGCCAGCAGCACTGGACAGGGGGCGGCAGGGGCCAACGTCCTGACTTTC. Translating gives CASSTGQGAAGANVLTF.